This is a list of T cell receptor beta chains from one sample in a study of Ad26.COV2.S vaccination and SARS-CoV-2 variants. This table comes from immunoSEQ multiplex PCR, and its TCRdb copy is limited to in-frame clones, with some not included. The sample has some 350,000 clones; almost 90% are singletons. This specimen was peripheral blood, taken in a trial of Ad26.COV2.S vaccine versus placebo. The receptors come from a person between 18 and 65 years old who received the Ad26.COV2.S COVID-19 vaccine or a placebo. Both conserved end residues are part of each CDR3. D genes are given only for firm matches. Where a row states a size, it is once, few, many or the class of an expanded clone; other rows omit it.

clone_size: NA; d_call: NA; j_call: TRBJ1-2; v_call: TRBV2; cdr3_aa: CASIRQGYGYTF; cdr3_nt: TGTGCCAGCATTAGGCAGGGGTATGGCTACACCTTC
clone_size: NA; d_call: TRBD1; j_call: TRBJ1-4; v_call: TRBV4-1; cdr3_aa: CASTRTGVNEKLFF; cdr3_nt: TGCGCCAGCACGAGGACAGGGGTAAATGAAAAACTGTTTTTT
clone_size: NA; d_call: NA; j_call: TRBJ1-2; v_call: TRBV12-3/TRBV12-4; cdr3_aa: CASSFSYGYTF; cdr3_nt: TGTGCCAGCAGTTTTAGCTATGGCTACACCTTC
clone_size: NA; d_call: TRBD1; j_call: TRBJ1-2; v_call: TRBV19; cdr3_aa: CASSLPFGTGFSGYTF; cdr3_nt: TGTGCCAGTAGTCTGCCCTTCGGGACAGGGTTCTCTGGCTACACCTTC
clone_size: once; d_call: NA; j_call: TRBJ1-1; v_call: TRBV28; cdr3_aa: CASSLGYTEAFF; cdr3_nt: TGTGCCAGCAGTTTGGGGTATACTGAAGCTTTCTTT
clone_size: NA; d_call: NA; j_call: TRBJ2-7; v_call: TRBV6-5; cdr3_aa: CASSYYAQTSYEQYF; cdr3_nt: TGTGCCAGCAGTTACTATGCTCAGACCTCCTACGAGCAGTACTTC
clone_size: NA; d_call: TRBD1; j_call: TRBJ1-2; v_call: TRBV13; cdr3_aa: CASSLGLTGVLYYTF; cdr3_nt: TGTGCCAGCAGCTTAGGCCTGACAGGGGTCCTCTACTACACCTTC
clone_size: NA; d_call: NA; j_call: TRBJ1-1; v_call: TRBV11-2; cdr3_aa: CASSLGFASQAFF; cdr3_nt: TGTGCCAGCAGCTTAGGCTTCGCTTCCCAAGCTTTCTTT
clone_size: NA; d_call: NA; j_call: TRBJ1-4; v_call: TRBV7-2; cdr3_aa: CASSSGGKLFF; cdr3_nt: TGTGCCAGCAGCTCCGGTGGGAAACTGTTTTTT
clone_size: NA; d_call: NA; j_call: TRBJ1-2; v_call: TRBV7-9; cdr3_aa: CASSLAKVTGPFNYGYTF; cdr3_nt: TGTGCCAGCAGCTTAGCTAAGGTGACGGGCCCCTTTAACTATGGCTACACCTTC
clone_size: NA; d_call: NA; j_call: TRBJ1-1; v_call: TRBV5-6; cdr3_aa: CASSLANTEAFF; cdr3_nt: TGTGCCAGCAGCTTGGCGAACACTGAAGCTTTCTTT
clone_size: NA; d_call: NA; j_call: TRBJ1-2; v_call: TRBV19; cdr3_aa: CASKAGDYGYTF; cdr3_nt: TGTGCCAGTAAGGCGGGGGATTATGGCTACACCTTC
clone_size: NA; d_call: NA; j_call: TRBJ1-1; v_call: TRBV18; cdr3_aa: CASSPDRMNTEAFF; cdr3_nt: TGTGCCAGCTCACCCGACAGAATGAACACTGAAGCTTTCTTT
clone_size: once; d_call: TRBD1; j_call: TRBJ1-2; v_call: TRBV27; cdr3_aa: CASSSTYGWGTGFGYTF; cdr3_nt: TGTGCCAGCAGTTCCACCTATGGTTGGGGGACAGGGTTCGGCTACACCTTC
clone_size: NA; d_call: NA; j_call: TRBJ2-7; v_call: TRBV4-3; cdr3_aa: CASSQDRRGGTYEQYF; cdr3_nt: TGCGCCAGCAGCCAAGATAGGAGGGGGGGAACCTACGAGCAGTACTTC
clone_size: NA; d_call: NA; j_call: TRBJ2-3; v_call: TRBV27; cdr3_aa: CASSAIPGRSTDTQYF; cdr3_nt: TGTGCCAGCAGTGCAATCCCGGGACGCTCCACAGATACGCAGTATTTT
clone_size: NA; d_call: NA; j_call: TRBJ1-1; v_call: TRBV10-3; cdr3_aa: CAINTGTGAEAFF; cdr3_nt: TGTGCCATCAACACAGGGACGGGGGCCGAAGCTTTCTTT
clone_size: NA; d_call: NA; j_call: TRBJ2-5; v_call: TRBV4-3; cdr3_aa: CASSQLSGETQYF; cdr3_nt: TGCGCCAGCAGCCAACTATCGGGAGAGACCCAGTACTTC
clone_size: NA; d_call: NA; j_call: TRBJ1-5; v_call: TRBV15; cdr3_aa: CATSSGRDGNQPQHF; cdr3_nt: TGTGCCACCAGCAGTGGCCGGGACGGCAATCAGCCCCAGCATTTT
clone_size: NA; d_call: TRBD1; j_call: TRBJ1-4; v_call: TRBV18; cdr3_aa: CASSPLPPTGTNEKLFF; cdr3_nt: TGTGCCAGCTCACCACTCCCTCCGACAGGGACTAATGAAAAACTGTTTTTT
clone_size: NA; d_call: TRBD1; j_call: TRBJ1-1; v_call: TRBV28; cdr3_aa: CASSAGQTNTEAFF; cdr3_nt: TGTGCCAGCAGTGCGGGACAGACAAACACTGAAGCTTTCTTT
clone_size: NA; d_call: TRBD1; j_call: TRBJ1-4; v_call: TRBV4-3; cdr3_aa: CASSQLGDSRGEKLFF; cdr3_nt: TGCGCCAGCAGCCAACTTGGGGACAGTCGAGGGGAAAAACTGTTTTTT
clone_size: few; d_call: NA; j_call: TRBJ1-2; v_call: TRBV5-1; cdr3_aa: CASSLAARGNGYTF; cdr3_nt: TGCGCCAGCAGCTTGGCCGCAAGAGGGAACGGCTACACCTTC
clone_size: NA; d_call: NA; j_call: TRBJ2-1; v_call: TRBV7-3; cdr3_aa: CASSSEGLDNEQFF; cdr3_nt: TGTGCCAGCAGCTCAGAAGGGCTGGACAATGAGCAGTTCTTC
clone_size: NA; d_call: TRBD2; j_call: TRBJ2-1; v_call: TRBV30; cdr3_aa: CAWKELAEYNEQFF; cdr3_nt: TGTGCCTGGAAGGAGCTAGCGGAATACAATGAGCAGTTCTTC
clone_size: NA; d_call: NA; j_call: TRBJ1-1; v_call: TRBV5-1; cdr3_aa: CASSSGPTTSTEAFF; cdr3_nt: TGCGCCAGCAGCTCGGGACCAACAACCTCCACTGAAGCTTTCTTT
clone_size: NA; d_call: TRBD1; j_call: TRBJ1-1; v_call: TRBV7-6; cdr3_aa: CASSSPTGVMNTEAFF; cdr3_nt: TGTGCCAGCAGCTCCCCGACAGGGGTCATGAACACTGAAGCTTTCTTT
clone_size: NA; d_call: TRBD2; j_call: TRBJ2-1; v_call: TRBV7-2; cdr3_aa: CASSLGLAGGNNEQFF; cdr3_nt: TGTGCCAGCAGCTTAGGTCTAGCGGGAGGGAACAATGAGCAGTTCTTC
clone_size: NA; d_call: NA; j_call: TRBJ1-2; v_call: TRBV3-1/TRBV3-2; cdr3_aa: CASSQELQRAYTF; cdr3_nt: TGTGCCAGCAGCCAAGAGCTGCAGAGGGCCTACACCTTC
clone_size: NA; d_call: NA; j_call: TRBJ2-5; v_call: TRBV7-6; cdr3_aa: CASSLAWPAQETQYF; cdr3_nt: TGTGCCAGCAGCTTAGCGTGGCCAGCCCAAGAGACCCAGTACTTC
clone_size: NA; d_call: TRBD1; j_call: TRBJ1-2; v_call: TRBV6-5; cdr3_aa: CASSYADRETGGYTF; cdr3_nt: TGTGCCAGCAGTTACGCCGACAGGGAGACTGGGGGCTACACCTTC
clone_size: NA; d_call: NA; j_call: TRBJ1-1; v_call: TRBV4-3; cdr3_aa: CASSQEEGHPEAFF; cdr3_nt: TGCGCCAGCAGCCAAGAAGAGGGGCACCCTGAAGCTTTCTTT
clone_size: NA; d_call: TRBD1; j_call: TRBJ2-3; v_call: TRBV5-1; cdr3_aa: CASSLQTGGPPSTDTQYF; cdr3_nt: TGCGCCAGCAGCTTGCAAACAGGGGGACCTCCTAGCACAGATACGCAGTATTTT
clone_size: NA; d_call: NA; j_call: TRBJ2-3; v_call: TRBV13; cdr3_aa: CASRLSPTDTQYF; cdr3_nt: TGTGCCAGCAGACTCTCTCCTACAGATACGCAGTATTTT
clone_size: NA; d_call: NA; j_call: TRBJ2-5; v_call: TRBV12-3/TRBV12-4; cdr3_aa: CASSRTGRETQYF; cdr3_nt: TGTGCCAGCAGCCGTACAGGGCGGGAGACCCAGTACTTC
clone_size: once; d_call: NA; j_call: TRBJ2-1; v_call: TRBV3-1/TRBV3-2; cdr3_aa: CASSQPIHPTYNEQFF; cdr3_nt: TGTGCCAGCAGCCAACCTATCCACCCCACCTACAATGAGCAGTTCTTC
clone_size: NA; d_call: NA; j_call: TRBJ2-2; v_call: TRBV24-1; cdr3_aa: CATSDASGPHTGELFF; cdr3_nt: TGTGCCACCAGTGATGCCAGCGGTCCTCACACCGGGGAGCTGTTTTTT
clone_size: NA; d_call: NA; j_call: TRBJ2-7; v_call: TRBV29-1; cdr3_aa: CSVESESEYEQYF; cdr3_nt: TGCAGCGTTGAATCCGAGTCGGAATACGAGCAGTACTTC
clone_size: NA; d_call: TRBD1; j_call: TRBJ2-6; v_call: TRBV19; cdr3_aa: CASSPPGQSSGGANVLTF; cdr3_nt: TGTGCCAGTAGCCCCCCGGGACAGAGCTCGGGGGGGGCCAACGTCCTGACTTTC
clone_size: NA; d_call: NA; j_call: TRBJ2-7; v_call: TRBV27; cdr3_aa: CASIERGGPPIYEQYF; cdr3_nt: TGTGCCAGCATCGAAAGGGGAGGACCGCCAATCTACGAGCAGTACTTC
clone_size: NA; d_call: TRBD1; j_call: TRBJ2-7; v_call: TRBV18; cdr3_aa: CASSPRTGGSYEQYF; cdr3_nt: TGTGCCAGCTCACCGAGAACAGGGGGCTCCTACGAGCAGTACTTC
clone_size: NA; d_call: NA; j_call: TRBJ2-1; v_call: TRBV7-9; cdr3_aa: CASSSFGTPGDEQFF; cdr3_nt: TGTGCCAGCAGCTCATTTGGGACTCCGGGAGATGAGCAGTTCTTC
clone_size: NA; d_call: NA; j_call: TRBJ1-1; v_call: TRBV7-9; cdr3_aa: CASSLDVGPEAFF; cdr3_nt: TGTGCCAGCAGCTTAGATGTGGGGCCTGAAGCTTTCTTT
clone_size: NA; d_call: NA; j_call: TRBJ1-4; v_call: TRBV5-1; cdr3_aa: CASSLRGATNEKLFF; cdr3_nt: TGCGCCAGCAGCTTGAGGGGAGCAACTAATGAAAAACTGTTTTTT
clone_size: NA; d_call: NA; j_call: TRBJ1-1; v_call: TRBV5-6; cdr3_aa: CASSTPGLMNTEAFF; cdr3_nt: TGTGCCAGCAGTACCCCGGGCCTTATGAACACTGAAGCTTTCTTT
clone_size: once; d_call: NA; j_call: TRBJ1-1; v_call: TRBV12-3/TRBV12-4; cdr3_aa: CASSLSTQAFF; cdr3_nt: TGTGCCAGCAGTTTGTCCACCCAAGCTTTCTTT
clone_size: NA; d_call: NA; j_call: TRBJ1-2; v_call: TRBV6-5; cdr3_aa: CASSYASGPYTF; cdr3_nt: TGTGCCAGCAGTTACGCCTCGGGCCCTTACACCTTC
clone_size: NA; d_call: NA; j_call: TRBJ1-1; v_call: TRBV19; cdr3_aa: CASSLNNMNTEAFF; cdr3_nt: TGTGCCAGTAGTCTCAATAACATGAACACTGAAGCTTTCTTT
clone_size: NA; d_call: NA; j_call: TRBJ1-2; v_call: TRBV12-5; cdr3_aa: CASGLGAGGYTF; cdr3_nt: TGTGCTAGTGGTTTGGGGGCAGGAGGCTACACCTTC
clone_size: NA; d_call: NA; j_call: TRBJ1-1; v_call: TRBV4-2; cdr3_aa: CASSQGENTEAFF; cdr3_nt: TGTGCCAGCAGCCAAGGAGAGAACACTGAAGCTTTCTTT
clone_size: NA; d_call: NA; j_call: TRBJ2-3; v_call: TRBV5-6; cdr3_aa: CASSRFSPDTQYF; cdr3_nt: TGTGCCAGCAGCCGTTTCAGCCCCGATACGCAGTATTTT
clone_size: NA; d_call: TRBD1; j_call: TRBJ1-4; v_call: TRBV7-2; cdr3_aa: CASSLSQTGGAEKLFF; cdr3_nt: TGTGCCAGCAGCTTATCACAGACAGGGGGCGCGGAAAAACTGTTTTTT
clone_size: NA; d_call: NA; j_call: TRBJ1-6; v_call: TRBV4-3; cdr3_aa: CASSLSWFDSPLHF; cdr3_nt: TGCGCCAGCAGCCTTAGTTGGTTTGATTCACCCCTCCACTTT
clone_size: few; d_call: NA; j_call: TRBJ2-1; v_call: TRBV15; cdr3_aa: CATSGDFKNEQFF; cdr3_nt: TGTGCCACCAGCGGGGATTTTAAGAATGAGCAGTTCTTC
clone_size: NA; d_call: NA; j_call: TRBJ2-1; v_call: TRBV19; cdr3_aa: CASSMIGLKVNEQFF; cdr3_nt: TGTGCCAGTAGTATGATCGGACTTAAGGTAAATGAGCAGTTCTTC
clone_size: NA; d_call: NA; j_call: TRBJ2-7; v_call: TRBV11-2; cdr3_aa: CASSPPYSYEQYF; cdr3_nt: TGTGCCAGCAGCCCACCCTACAGTTACGAGCAGTACTTC
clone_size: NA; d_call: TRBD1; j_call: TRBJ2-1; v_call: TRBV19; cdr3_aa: CASSIEVVGQGAINEQFF; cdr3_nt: TGTGCCAGTAGTATAGAGGTAGTGGGACAGGGGGCCATCAATGAGCAGTTCTTC
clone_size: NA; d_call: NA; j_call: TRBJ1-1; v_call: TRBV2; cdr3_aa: CASSEAPGLTEAFF; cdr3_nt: TGTGCCAGCAGTGAAGCGCCGGGGCTCACTGAAGCTTTCTTT
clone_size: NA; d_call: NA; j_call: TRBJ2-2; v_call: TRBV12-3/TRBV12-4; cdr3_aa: CASSLGVTGELFF; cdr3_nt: TGTGCCAGCAGTTTGGGGGTCACCGGGGAGCTGTTTTTT